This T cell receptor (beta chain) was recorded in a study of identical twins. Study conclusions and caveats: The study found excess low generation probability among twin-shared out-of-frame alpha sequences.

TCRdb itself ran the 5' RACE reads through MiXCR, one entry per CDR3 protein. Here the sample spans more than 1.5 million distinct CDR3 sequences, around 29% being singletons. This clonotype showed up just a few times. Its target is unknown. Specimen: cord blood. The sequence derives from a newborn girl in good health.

The CDR3 DNA follows: TGCAGTGTCCTTCCCTCCGGGGGCCCAAATGAAAAACTGTTTTTT. This translates into CSVLPSGGPNEKLFF. The chain is built from TRBV20-1 and TRBJ1-4; perhaps TRBD1 as D (6 bases). Germline V gene data show CDR1 as DFQATT and CDR2 as SNEGSKA (reference sequence). The V end lost 7 bases, the J end lost 5 bases, and 20 bases lay between the germline ends. This CDR3 has 15 residues.